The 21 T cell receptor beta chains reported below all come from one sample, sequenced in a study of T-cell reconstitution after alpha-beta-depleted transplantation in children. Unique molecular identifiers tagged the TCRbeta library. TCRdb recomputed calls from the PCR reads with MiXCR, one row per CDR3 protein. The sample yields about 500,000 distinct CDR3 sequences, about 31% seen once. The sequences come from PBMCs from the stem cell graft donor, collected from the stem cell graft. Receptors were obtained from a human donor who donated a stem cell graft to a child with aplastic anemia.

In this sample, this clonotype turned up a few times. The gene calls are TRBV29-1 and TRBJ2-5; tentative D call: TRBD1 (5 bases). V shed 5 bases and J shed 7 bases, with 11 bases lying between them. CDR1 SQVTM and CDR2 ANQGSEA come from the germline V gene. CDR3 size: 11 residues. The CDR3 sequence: CSVRGRGTQYF. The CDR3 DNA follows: TGCAGCGTTCGCGGAAGGGGGACCCAGTACTTC.

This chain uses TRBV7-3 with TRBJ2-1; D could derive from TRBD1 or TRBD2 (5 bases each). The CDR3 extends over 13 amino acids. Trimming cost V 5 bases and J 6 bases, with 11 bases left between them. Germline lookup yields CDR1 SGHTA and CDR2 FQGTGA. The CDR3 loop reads CASSMGTVNEQFF. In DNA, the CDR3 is TGTGCCAGCAGCATGGGGACCGTCAATGAGCAGTTCTTC.

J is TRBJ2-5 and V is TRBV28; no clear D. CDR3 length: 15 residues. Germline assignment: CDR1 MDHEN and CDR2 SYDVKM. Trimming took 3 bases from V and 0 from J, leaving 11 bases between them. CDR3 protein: CASSLYAPNQETQYF. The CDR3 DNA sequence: TGTGCCAGCAGTTTGTATGCCCCGAACCAAGAGACCCAGTACTTC. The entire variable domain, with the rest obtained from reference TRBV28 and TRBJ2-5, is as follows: DVKVTQSSRYLVKRTGEKVFLECVQDMDHENMFWYRQDPGLGLRLIYFSYDVKMKEKGDIPEGYSVSREKKERFSLILESASTNQTSMYLCASSLYAPNQETQYFGPGTRLLVL.

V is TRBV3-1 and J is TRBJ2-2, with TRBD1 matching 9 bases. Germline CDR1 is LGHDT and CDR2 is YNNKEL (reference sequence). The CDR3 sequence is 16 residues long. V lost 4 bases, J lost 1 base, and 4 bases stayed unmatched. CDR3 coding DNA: TGTGCCAGCAGCCGGGGGACAGGGAAGAACACCGGGGAGCTGTTTTTT. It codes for CASSRGTGKNTGELFF.

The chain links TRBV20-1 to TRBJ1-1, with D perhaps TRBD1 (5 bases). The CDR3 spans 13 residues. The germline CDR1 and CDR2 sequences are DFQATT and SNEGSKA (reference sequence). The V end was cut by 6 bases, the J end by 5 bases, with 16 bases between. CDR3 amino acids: CSAPDGGRTEAFF. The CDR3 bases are TGCAGTGCCCCAGACGGGGGTAGGACTGAAGCTTTCTTT.

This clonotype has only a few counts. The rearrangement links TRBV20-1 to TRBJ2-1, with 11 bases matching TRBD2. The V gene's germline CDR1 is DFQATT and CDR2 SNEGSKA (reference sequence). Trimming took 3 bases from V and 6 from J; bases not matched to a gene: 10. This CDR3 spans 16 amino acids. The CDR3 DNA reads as TGCAGTGCTAGTAGCCCGACTAGCGGGAATTTCAATGAGCAGTTCTTC. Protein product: CSASSPTSGNFNEQFF.

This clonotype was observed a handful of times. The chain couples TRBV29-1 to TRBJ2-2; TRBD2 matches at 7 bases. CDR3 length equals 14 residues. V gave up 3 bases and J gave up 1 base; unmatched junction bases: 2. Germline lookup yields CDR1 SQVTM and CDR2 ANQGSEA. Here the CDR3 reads CSVDGGGNTGELFF. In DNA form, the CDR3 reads TGCAGCGTTGATGGGGGGGGGAACACCGGGGAGCTGTTTTTT.

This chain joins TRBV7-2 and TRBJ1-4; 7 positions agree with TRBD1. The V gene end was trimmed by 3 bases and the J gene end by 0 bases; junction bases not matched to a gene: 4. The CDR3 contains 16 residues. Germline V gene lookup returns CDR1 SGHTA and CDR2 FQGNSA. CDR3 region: CASSFRQGTTNEKLFF. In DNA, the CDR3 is TGTGCCAGCAGCTTTCGACAGGGAACAACTAATGAAAAACTGTTTTTT.

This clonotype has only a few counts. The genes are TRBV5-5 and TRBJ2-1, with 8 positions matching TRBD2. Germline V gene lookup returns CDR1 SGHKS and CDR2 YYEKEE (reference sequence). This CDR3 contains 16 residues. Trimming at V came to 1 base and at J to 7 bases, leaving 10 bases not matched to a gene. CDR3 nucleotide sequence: TGTGCCAGCAGCTTGATTTTAGCGGGATTAGGAAATGAGCAGTTCTTC. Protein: CASSLILAGLGNEQFF.

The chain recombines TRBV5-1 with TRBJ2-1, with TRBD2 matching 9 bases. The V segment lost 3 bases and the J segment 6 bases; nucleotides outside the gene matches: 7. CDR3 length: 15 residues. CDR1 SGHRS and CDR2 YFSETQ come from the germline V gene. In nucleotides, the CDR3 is TGCGCCAGCAGCTCGACCGGGACTAGCTTCAATGAGCAGTTCTTC. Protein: CASSSTGTSFNEQFF.

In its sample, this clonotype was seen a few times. Here the CDR3 reads CASSLSANTDTQYF. For the CDR3, the DNA is TGTGCCAGCAGCTTAAGTGCAAATACAGATACGCAGTATTTT. This chain links TRBV7-2 with TRBJ2-3; no definite D call. Trimming took 2 bases from V and 3 from J, leaving 9 bases between them. The length of the CDR3 is 14 residues. CDR1 and CDR2 (germline): SGHTA, FQGNSA.

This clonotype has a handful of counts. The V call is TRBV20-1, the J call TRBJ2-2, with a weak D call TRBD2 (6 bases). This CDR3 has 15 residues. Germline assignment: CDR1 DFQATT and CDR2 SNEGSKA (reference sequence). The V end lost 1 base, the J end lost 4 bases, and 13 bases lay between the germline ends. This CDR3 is CSARVGGTPTGELFF. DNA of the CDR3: TGCAGTGCTAGAGTCGGAGGGACCCCCACCGGGGAGCTGTTTTTT.

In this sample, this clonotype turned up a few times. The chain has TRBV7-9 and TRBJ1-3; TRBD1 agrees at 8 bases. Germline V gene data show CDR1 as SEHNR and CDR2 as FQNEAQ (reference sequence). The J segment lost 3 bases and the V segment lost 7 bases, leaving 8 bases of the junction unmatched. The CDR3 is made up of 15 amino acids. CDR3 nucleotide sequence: TGTGCCAGCACCACGCTTGGACAGGGTGGAAACACCATATATTTT. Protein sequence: CASTTLGQGGNTIYF.

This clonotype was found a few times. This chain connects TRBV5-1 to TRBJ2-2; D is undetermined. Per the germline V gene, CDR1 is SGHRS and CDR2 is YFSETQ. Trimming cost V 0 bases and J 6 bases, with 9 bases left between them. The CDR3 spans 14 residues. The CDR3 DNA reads TGCGCCAGCAGCTTGGTCACAACGTCCGGGGAGCTGTTTTTT. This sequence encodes CASSLVTTSGELFF.

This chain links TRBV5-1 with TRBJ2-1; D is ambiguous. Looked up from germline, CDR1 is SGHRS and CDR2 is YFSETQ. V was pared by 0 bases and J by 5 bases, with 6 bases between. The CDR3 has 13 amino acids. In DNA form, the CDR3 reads TGCGCCAGCAGCTTGGCCGACAACAATGAGCAGTTCTTC. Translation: CASSLADNNEQFF.

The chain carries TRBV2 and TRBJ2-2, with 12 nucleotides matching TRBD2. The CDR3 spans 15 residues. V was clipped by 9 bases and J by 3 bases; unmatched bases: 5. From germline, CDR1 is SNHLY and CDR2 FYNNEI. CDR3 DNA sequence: TGTGCCAGGAGGGCTAGCGGGAGGGACACCGGGGAGCTGTTTTTT. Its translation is CARRASGRDTGELFF.

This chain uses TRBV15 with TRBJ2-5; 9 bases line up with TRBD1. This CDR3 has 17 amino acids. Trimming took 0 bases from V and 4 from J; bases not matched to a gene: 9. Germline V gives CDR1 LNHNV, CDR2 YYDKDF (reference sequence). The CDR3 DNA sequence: TGTGCCACCAGCAGAGATACACAGGGGGCGCAGGGAGAGACCCAGTACTTC. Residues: CATSRDTQGAQGETQYF.

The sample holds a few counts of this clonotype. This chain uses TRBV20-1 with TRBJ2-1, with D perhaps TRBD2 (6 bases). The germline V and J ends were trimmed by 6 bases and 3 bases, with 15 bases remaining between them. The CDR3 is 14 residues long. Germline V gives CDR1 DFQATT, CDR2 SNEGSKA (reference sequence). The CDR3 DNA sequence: TGCAGTGCAAAGGAACCCGGGAGCTACAATGAGCAGTTCTTC. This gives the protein CSAKEPGSYNEQFF.

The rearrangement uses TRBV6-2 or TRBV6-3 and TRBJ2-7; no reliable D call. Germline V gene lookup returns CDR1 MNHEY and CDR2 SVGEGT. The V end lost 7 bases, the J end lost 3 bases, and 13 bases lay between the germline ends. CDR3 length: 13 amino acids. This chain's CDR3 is CASKDRPFYEQYF. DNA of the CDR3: TGTGCCAGCAAGGACCGCCCGTTCTACGAGCAGTACTTC.

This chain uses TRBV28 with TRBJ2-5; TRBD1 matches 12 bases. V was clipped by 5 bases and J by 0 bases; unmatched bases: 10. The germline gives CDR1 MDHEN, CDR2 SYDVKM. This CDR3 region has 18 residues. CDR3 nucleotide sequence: TGTGCCAGCAGTGCTGCCGGGACAGGGGGCTGGTACCAAGAGACCCAGTACTTC. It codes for CASSAAGTGGWYQETQYF.

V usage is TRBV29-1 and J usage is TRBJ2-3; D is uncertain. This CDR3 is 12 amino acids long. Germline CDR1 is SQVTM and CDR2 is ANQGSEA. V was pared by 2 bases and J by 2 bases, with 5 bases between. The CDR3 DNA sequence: TGCAGCGTTGAACTTGACACAGATACGCAGTATTTT. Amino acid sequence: CSVELDTDTQYF.